This T cell receptor (beta chain) derives from a study of blood T cell repertoires in COVID-19. The table lists this clone with a few counts. The table came from immunoSEQ multiplex PCR; TCRdb's copy has only in-frame clones and leaves some out. Of more than 150,000 clones in the sample, less than 85% are singletons; the top ten hold roughly 7.1%. This CDR3 region has 12 residues. Trimming left V 3 bases short and J 10 bases short, with 12 bases between. Germline CDR1 KGHSH, CDR2 LQKENI. The sample was peripheral blood. The receptor was isolated from a human donor in a cohort sampled during active COVID-19. The rearrangement uses TRBV18 and TRBJ1-2, with D perhaps TRBD1 (5 bases). CDR3 protein: CASSPTGQVYTF. The DNA of the CDR3 is TGTGCCAGCTCACCTACCGGACAAGTCTACACCTTC.